Presented here are 8 T cell receptor beta chains from one specimen sequenced in a study of identical twins. Each CDR3 protein is one row after TCRdb ran MiXCR on the 5' RACE reads. This repertoire shows 210,000 or so distinct CDR3 sequences, about 16% found once; its top ten account for 35% to 45%. This sample also appeared in a second study, on T cells expressing NK-cell markers.

Sequencing input: CD8+ T cells sorted from blood. Receptors originate from a woman aged 18-29 years in good health.

The sample holds a few counts of this clonotype. J is TRBJ1-1 and V is TRBV20-1; D is possibly TRBD1 (5 bases). The CDR3 spans 17 residues. Trimming removed 0 bases from V and 1 base from J, with 18 bases in between. Germline V gene sequence: CDR1 DFQATT, CDR2 SNEGSKA (reference sequence). The DNA for the CDR3 is TGCAGTGCTAGAGATCGGGGGACCGTTAGGCGGAACACTGAAGCTTTCTTT. Translated, it gives CSARDRGTVRRNTEAFF.

V is TRBV6-1 and J is TRBJ2-7; 10 nucleotides align to TRBD2. The CDR3 covers 14 residues. The germline V gene has CDR1 MNHNS and CDR2 SASEGT. J gave up 3 bases and V 5 bases, and 4 bases lay outside the gene matches. The CDR3 DNA reads as TGTGCCAGCAGTCCGAGGACTAGCGGCTACGAGCAGTACTTC. It is translated as CASSPRTSGYEQYF.

This rearrangement joins TRBV5-6 to TRBJ2-7, with D perhaps matching TRBD1 (5 bases). Germline lookup yields CDR1 SGHDT and CDR2 YYEEEE. The CDR3 extends over 14 amino acids. V was cut by 0 bases and J by 3 bases, with 10 bases left in between. CDR3 nucleotide sequence: TGTGCCAGCAGCTTGGCAGGGAACTTCTACGAGCAGTACTTC. Translating it yields CASSLAGNFYEQYF.

This clonotype was observed a handful of times. V usage is TRBV20-1 and J usage is TRBJ2-1, with no clear D. The germline V and J ends were trimmed by 3 bases and 5 bases, with 14 bases remaining between them. The CDR3 extends over 14 amino acids. Per the germline V gene, CDR1 is DFQATT and CDR2 is SNEGSKA (reference sequence). The CDR3 region is CSARAPRRNNEQFF. The CDR3 coding sequence is TGCAGTGCTAGGGCCCCCCGTCGAAACAATGAGCAGTTCTTC.

The V and J genes are TRBV27 and TRBJ2-3; D is unresolved. The V gene lost 3 bases and the J gene lost 2 bases, with 9 bases spanning the gap. The CDR3 length is 14 residues. Germline loops: CDR1 MNHEY, CDR2 SMNVEV (reference sequence). The CDR3: CASSFSGDTDTQYF. In nucleotides, the CDR3 is TGTGCCAGCAGTTTTTCCGGTGACACAGATACGCAGTATTTT.

The rearrangement links TRBV4-1 to TRBJ2-5; D perhaps matches TRBD2 (6 bases). The CDR3 sequence is 15 residues long. CDR1 is MGHRA, CDR2 YSYEKL, per germline. Deletions cut 0 bases from V and 8 bases from J, with 16 bases between. The CDR3 is CASSQDRDWVGTQYF. In DNA form, the CDR3 reads TGCGCCAGCAGCCAAGATCGGGACTGGGTAGGAACCCAGTACTTC.

The V and J genes are TRBV7-9 and TRBJ1-5, with 8 nucleotides matching TRBD1. The germline gives CDR1 SEHNR, CDR2 FQNEAQ (reference sequence). This CDR3 is 14 amino acids long. V lost 5 bases, J lost 7 bases, and 7 bases stayed unmatched. This chain's CDR3 is CASSTDRGGQPQHF. Here the CDR3 DNA reads TGTGCCAGCAGCACCGACAGGGGTGGGCAGCCCCAGCATTTT.

Written as DNA, the CDR3 is TGTGCCAGCAGTACGGGACAGGGGGAGAGCACAGATACGCAGTATTTT. Its protein product is CASSTGQGESTDTQYF. The rearrangement joins TRBV12-3 or TRBV12-4 to TRBJ2-3, with TRBD1 identical over 11 bases. CDR3 size: 16 residues. V dropped 5 bases and J dropped 0; count of bases not matched to a gene: 4.